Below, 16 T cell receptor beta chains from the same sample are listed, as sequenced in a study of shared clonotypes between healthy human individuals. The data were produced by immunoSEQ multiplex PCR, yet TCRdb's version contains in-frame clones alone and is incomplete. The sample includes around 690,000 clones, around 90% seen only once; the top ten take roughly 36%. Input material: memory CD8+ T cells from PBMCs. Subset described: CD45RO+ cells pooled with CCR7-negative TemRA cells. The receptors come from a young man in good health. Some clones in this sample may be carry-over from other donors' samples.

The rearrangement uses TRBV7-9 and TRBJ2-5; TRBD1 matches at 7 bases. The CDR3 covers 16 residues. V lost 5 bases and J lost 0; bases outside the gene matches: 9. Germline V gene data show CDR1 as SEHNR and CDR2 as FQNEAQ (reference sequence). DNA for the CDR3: TGTGCCAGCAGCCCCCTAGAGGGACAGTACCAAGAGACCCAGTACTTC. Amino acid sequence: CASSPLEGQYQETQYF.

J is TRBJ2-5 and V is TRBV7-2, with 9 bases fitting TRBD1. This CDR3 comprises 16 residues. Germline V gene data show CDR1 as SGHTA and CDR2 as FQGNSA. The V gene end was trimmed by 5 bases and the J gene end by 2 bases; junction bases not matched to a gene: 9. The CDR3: CASSPPSDRGQETQYF. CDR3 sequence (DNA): TGTGCCAGCAGCCCGCCGTCCGACAGGGGGCAAGAGACCCAGTACTTC.

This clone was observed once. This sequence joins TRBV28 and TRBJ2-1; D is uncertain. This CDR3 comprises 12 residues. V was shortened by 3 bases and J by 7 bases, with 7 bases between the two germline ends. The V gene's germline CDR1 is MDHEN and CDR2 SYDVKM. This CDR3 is CASSFLRNEQFF. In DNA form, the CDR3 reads TGTGCCAGCAGTTTCCTCAGGAATGAGCAGTTCTTC.

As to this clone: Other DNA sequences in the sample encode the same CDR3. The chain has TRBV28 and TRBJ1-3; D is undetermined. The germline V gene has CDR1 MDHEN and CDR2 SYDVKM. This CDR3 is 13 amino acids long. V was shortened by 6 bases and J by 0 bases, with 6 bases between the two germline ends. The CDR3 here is CASRVSSGNTIYF. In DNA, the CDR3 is TGTGCCAGCAGAGTTAGCTCTGGAAACACCATATATTTT.

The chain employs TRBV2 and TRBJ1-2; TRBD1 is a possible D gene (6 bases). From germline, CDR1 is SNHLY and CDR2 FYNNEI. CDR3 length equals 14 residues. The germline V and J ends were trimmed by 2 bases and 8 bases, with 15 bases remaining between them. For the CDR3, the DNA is TGTGCCAGCAGTGAATCGGCCGACAGGAAGGGCTACACCTTC. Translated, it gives CASSESADRKGYTF.

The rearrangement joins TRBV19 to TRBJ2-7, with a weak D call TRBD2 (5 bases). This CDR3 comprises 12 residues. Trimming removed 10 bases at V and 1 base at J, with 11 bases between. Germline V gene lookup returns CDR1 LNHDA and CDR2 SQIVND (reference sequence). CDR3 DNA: TGTGCCACCCTCAGCGGTTCCTACGAGCAGTACTTC. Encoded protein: CATLSGSYEQYF.

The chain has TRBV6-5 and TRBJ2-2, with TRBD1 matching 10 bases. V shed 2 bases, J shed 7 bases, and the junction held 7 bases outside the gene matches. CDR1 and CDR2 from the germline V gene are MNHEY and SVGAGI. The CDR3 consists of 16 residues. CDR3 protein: CASSYSDRGHGGELFF. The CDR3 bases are TGTGCCAGCAGTTACAGCGACAGGGGGCATGGCGGGGAGCTGTTTTTT.

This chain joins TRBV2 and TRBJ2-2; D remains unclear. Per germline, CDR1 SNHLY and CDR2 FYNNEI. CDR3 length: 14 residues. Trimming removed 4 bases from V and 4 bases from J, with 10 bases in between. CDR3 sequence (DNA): TGTGCCAGCAGTGGACACCCGGGCACCGGGGAGCTGTTTTTT. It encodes CASSGHPGTGELFF.

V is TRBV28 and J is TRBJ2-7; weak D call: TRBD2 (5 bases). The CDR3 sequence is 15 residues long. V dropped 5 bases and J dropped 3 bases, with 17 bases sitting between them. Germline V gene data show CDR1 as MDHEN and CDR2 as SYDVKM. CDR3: CASSPKRLILYEQYF. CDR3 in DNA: TGTGCCAGCAGTCCCAAGCGGTTGATCCTCTACGAGCAGTACTTC.

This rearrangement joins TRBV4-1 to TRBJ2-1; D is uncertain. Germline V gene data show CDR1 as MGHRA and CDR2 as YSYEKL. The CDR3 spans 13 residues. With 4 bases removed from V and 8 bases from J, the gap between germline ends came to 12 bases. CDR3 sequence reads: CASSLPQVHEQFF. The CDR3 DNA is TGCGCCAGCAGCCTCCCTCAGGTACATGAGCAGTTCTTC.

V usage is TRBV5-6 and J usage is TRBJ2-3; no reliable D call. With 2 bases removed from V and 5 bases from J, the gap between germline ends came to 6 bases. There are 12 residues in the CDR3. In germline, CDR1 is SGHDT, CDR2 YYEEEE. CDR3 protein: CASSFMVDTQYF. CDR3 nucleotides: TGTGCCAGCAGCTTTATGGTAGATACGCAGTATTTT.

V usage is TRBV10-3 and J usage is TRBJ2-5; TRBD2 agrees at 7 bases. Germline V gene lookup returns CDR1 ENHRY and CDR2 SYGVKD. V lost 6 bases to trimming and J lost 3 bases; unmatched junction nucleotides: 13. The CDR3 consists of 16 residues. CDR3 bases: TGTGCCATCAGCCGACCAGCGGGAAGGCCCGAAGAGACCCAGTACTTC. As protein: CAISRPAGRPEETQYF.

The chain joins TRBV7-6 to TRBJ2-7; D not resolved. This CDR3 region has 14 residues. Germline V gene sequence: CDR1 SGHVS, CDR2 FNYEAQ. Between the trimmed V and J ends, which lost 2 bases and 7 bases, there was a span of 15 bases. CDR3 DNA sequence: TGTGCCAGCAGCTTATCTTTCCGGACCAGAGAGCAGTACTTC. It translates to CASSLSFRTREQYF.

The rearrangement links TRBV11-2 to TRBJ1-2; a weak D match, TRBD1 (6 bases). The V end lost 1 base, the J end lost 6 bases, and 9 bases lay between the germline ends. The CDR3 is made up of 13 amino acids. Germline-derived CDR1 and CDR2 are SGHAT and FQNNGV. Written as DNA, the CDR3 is TGTGCCAGCAGCTTAGGGACAGAGGATGGCTACACCTTC. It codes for CASSLGTEDGYTF.

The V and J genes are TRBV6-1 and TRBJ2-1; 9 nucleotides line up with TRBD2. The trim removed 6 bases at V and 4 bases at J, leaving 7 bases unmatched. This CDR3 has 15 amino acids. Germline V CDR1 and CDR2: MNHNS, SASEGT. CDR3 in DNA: TGTGCCAGCAGGAAGCGGGAGGCGGGGTACAATGAGCAGTTCTTC. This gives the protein CASRKREAGYNEQFF.

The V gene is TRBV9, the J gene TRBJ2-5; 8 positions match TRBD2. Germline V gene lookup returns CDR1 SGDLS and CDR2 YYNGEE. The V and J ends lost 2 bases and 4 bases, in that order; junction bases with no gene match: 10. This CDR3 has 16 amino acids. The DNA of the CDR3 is TGTGCCAGCAGCGTCCATCGAGCGGGAGTGGGAGAGACCCAGTACTTC. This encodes CASSVHRAGVGETQYF.